This T cell receptor beta chain was captured by sequencing in a study of control samples from healthy donors and cancer patients. This CDR3 is 16 amino acids long. The germline V gene has CDR1 SGHRS and CDR2 YFSETQ. Trimming took 4 bases from V and 3 from J, leaving 18 bases between them. This clone has just a few counts. Clones were sequenced by immunoSEQ multiplex PCR, and TCRdb holds only the in-frame ones, with some missing. The data hold about 120,000 clones, with 88% observed a single time. The sample was blood. The rearrangement joins TRBV5-1 to TRBJ2-3; no reliable D call. The clonotype originates from a man aged 35 to 55 in good health. As DNA, the CDR3 is TGCGCCAGCAGCCCGAGATCGGGCGTTCATACAGATACGCAGTATTTT. Translation: CASSPRSGVHTDTQYF.